This passage covers 26 T cell receptor beta chains from one sample sequenced in a study of cytomegalovirus exposure and HLA in healthy donors. Primers: 60 Vbeta forward and 13 Jbeta reverse. The repertoire was sequenced with immunoSEQ multiplex PCR; TCRdb's copy has only in-frame clones and lacks some. The sample lists roughly 100,000 clones, more than 60% occurring once. Material: PBMCs. These receptors were taken from a young man in good health and CMV-seronegative.

This clone was detected only a few times. V and J are TRBV2 and TRBJ2-2, with D possibly being TRBD1 (5 bases). The CDR3 extends over 16 amino acids. V lost 4 bases and J 0 bases, leaving 12 bases between the germline ends. The germline gives CDR1 SNHLY, CDR2 FYNNEI. The CDR3 loop is CASSVDTLSNTGELFF. The CDR3 coding sequence is TGTGCCAGCAGTGTGGACACGTTATCGAACACCGGGGAGCTGTTTTTT.

Written as DNA, the CDR3 is TGTGCCAGCAGCTCCGGGACTAGCGGGATTCCGCTGGAGTTTTTT. This translates into CASSSGTSGIPLEFF. V gene TRBV5-6 combines with J gene TRBJ2-2; 13 bases align to TRBD2. Trimming cost V 3 bases and J 16 bases; bases outside gene matches: 12. The germline V gene has CDR1 SGHDT and CDR2 YYEEEE. The CDR3 loop spans 15 amino acids.

The sample holds a few counts of this clone. V is TRBV5-1 and J is TRBJ2-3; 7 nucleotides agree with TRBD2. V gave up 0 bases and J gave up 7 bases; unmatched junction bases: 8. The V gene's germline CDR1 is SGHRS and CDR2 YFSETQ. CDR3 size: 15 residues. The chain's CDR3 is CASSLEAGAGNTQYF. CDR3 DNA sequence: TGCGCCAGCAGCTTGGAGGCGGGAGCGGGAAATACGCAGTATTTT.

The gene calls are TRBV5-4 and TRBJ1-6; 7 positions match TRBD1. Per the germline V gene, CDR1 is SGHNT and CDR2 is YYREEE (reference sequence). The CDR3 totals 15 residues. V shed 5 bases and J 7 bases; nucleotides not matched to a gene: 9. CDR3 amino acids: CASSPRAGGNSPLHF. CDR3 nucleotides: TGTGCCAGCAGTCCCCGTGCAGGGGGAAATTCACCCCTCCACTTT.

V is TRBV6-6 and J is TRBJ1-1, with D perhaps TRBD1 (5 bases). CDR1 is MNHNY, CDR2 SVGAGI, per germline (reference sequence). The CDR3 contains 13 residues. V lost 6 bases, J lost 5 bases, and 13 bases lay in between. CDR3 nucleotide sequence: TGTGCCAGCAGCCCCCAGGGAGGGACTGAAGCTTTCTTT. It codes for CASSPQGGTEAFF.

This chain connects TRBV6-5 to TRBJ2-7, with TRBD1 identical over 11 bases. The germline V gene has CDR1 MNHEY and CDR2 SVGAGI. The CDR3 consists of 15 residues. The trim removed 4 bases at V and 5 bases at J, leaving 7 bases unmatched. The CDR3 coding sequence is TGTGCCAGCAGTTCAGGACAGGGGGCGTCCCACGAGCAGTACTTC. Protein sequence: CASSSGQGASHEQYF.

This chain connects TRBV4-2 to TRBJ1-1; 7 bases are shared with TRBD1. This CDR3 spans 14 amino acids. Losses at the gene ends were 3 bases for V and 1 base for J; bases not matched to a gene: 2. CDR1 and CDR2 (germline): LGHNA, YNFKEQ. This CDR3 reads CASSHRQGNTEAFF. In nucleotides, the CDR3 is TGTGCCAGCAGCCACAGACAGGGGAACACTGAAGCTTTCTTT.

The J gene is TRBJ2-3, the V gene TRBV7-7; D is possibly TRBD2 (5 bases). Trimming left V 5 bases short and J 2 bases short, with 14 bases between. The CDR3 contains 15 residues. Germline CDR1 is SSHAT and CDR2 is FNYEAQ (reference sequence). CDR3 DNA sequence: TGTGCCAGCAGCCCCTTCAGCGGAATCACAGATACGCAGTATTTT. Its translation: CASSPFSGITDTQYF. The full variable domain, in which reference TRBV7-7 and TRBJ2-3 provide the parts outside the CDR3, is GAGVSQSPRYKVTKRGQDVTLRCDPISSHATLYWYQQALGQGPEFLTYFNYEAQPDKSGLPSDRFSAERPEGSISTLTIQRTEQRDSAMYRCASSPFSGITDTQYFGPGTRLTVL.

The chain links TRBV2 to TRBJ1-3; D is unclear. V lost 5 bases to trimming and J lost 1 base, with 3 bases between them. Per the germline V gene, CDR1 is SNHLY and CDR2 is FYNNEI. CDR3 length: 12 residues. The DNA for the CDR3 is TGTGCCAGCAGTCCATCTGGAAACACCATATATTTT. Translating it yields CASSPSGNTIYF.

The rearrangement uses TRBV6-1 and TRBJ1-1; D uncertain. Germline V gene sequence: CDR1 MNHNS, CDR2 SASEGT. V lost 1 base and J 5 bases, leaving 11 bases between the germline ends. The CDR3 spans 14 residues. CDR3 nucleotides: TGTGCCAGCAGTGAAGATCGGGGAGATACTGAAGCTTTCTTT. Its protein product is CASSEDRGDTEAFF.

The sample holds a few counts of this clone. The chain employs TRBV5-6 and TRBJ1-2, with a weak D call TRBD1 (6 bases). With 0 bases removed from V and 4 bases from J, the gap between germline ends came to 13 bases. The V gene's germline CDR1 is SGHDT and CDR2 YYEEEE. The CDR3 covers 15 residues. Written as DNA, the CDR3 is TGTGCCAGCAGCTTGGGGCCGGGGGGGGCCTATGGCTACACCTTC. This sequence encodes CASSLGPGGAYGYTF. Using reference TRBV5-6 and TRBJ1-2 for the parts outside the CDR3, the full variable domain is DAGVTQSPTHLIKTRGQQVTLRCSPKSGHDTVSWYQQALGQGPQFIFQYYEEEERQRGNFPDRFSGHQFPNYSSELNVNALLLGDSALYLCASSLGPGGAYGYTFGSGTRLTVV.

This chain joins TRBV6-6 and TRBJ1-5, with D unresolved. Germline V gene data show CDR1 as MNHNY and CDR2 as SVGAGI (reference sequence). This CDR3 has 15 amino acids. V lost 5 bases and J 0 bases, leaving 11 bases between the germline ends. The CDR3 spells CASSRDNNSNQPQHF. CDR3 coding DNA: TGTGCCAGCAGTCGAGACAACAATAGCAATCAGCCCCAGCATTTT.

In DNA form, the CDR3 reads TGTGCCAGCAGAACCCCCGGACAGTACTCCTACGAGCAGTACTTC. Translation gives CASRTPGQYSYEQYF. V usage is TRBV28 and J usage is TRBJ2-7; D perhaps matches TRBD1 (6 bases). The CDR3 has 15 residues. CDR1 is MDHEN, CDR2 SYDVKM, per germline. The V end lost 6 bases, the J end lost 0 bases, and 15 bases lay between the germline ends.

This clone was counted only a few times. The chain carries TRBV13 and TRBJ1-5; 11 bases line up with TRBD1. Germline lookup yields CDR1 PRHDT and CDR2 FYEKMQ (reference sequence). The CDR3 sequence is 17 residues long. The V gene end was trimmed by 3 bases and the J gene end by 0 bases; junction bases not matched to a gene: 4. The CDR3 loop is CASSFGTGGNSNQPQHF. In DNA form, the CDR3 reads TGTGCCAGCAGCTTCGGGACAGGGGGTAATAGCAATCAGCCCCAGCATTTT.

This clone was observed a handful of times. The V gene is TRBV5-6, the J gene TRBJ1-4; D is unclear. Germline V lookup: CDR1 SGHDT, CDR2 YYEEEE. Trimming took off 5 bases at V and 8 bases at J, with 19 bases between the two ends. The CDR3 is made up of 15 amino acids. The CDR3 reads CASSLWETIGEKLFF. The DNA of the CDR3 is TGTGCCAGCAGTCTTTGGGAGACCATAGGGGAAAAACTGTTTTTT.

The V and J genes are TRBV7-9 and TRBJ2-4; TRBD1 matches at 9 bases. Losses at the gene ends were 4 bases for V and 8 bases for J; bases not matched to a gene: 12. The length of the CDR3 is 16 residues. Per germline, CDR1 SEHNR and CDR2 FQNEAQ (reference sequence). CDR3 sequence: CASSSQPRDRADIQYF. In DNA, the CDR3 is TGTGCCAGCAGCTCGCAACCCCGGGACAGGGCTGACATTCAGTACTTC.

The chain joins TRBV7-2 to TRBJ2-3, with D maybe TRBD1 (5 bases). This CDR3 has 16 residues. The V gene lost 5 bases and the J gene lost 1 base, with 16 bases spanning the gap. Germline V gives CDR1 SGHTA, CDR2 FQGNSA. CDR3 sequence reads: CASSPSVGQGTDTQYF. CDR3 nucleotides: TGTGCCAGCAGCCCGTCGGTGGGGCAGGGCACAGATACGCAGTATTTT.

The V call is TRBV12-2, the J call TRBJ2-1; the listed D gene, TRBD1, was not tested against the DNA. TRBV12-2 is a known pseudogene. The CDR3 extends over 18 amino acids. CDR3: CASRTDRDRERAGNEQFF. CDR3 coding DNA: TGTGCAAGTCGCACGGATCGGGACAGGGAGCGGGCGGGGAATGAGCAGTTCTTC.

The J gene is TRBJ2-4, the V gene TRBV12-2; the table's D call of TRBD1 was not tested on the DNA. TRBV12-2 is labeled a pseudogene. The length of the CDR3 is 20 residues. The CDR3 nucleotides are TGTGCAAGTCGCCCAAGAAGGGTGAGGGGCAGGGGGACCTCCGAAAACATTCAGTACTTC. Translated, it gives CASRPRRVRGRGTSENIQYF.

This clone has more than one count but fewer than ten. The chain combines TRBV5-4 with TRBJ1-2, with D tentatively TRBD1 (6 bases). The V gene lost 1 base and the J gene lost 14 bases, with 15 bases spanning the gap. Germline CDR1 reads SGHNT; CDR2 reads YYREEE (reference sequence). The CDR3 is 12 amino acids. CDR3 nucleotide sequence: TGTGCCAGCAGCTTGTGGACAGACCTCGGAACCTTC. This gives the protein CASSLWTDLGTF.

The genes are TRBV5-1 and TRBJ2-5; a possible D gene is TRBD2 (6 bases). Trimming pared 1 base from V and 5 bases from J, leaving 18 bases between. The CDR3 loop spans 16 amino acids. Germline loops: CDR1 SGHRS, CDR2 YFSETQ. As DNA, the CDR3 is TGCGCCAGCAGCTTGTCGGAGGGGTCGAAGCGTGAGACCCAGTACTTC. It translates to CASSLSEGSKRETQYF.

The rearrangement uses TRBV5-8 and TRBJ1-2; tentatively, D is TRBD1 (6 bases). This CDR3 spans 13 amino acids. Trimming stripped 2 bases from V and 8 bases from J, with 13 bases between. Per germline, CDR1 SGHTS and CDR2 YDEGEE. CDR3 nucleotides: TGTGCCAGCAGCTTTGGGGGCCCAGGGGGCTACACCTTC. It codes for CASSFGGPGGYTF.

The chain has TRBV5-4 and TRBJ2-5; no definite D call. Matching the DNA end better, TRBJ2-7 makes the J call doubtful. CDR1 is SGHNT and CDR2 is YYREEE in the germline V gene (reference sequence). CDR3 size: 14 residues. CDR3 in amino acids: CASSRGPGWGEQYF. CDR3 nucleotides: TGTGCCAGCAGCCGTGGGCCAGGTTGGGGCGAGCAGTACTTC.

V is TRBV25-1 and J is TRBJ2-1; D gene unclear. Trimming took 2 bases from V and 9 from J, leaving 11 bases between them. This CDR3 has 13 amino acids. Germline V CDR1 and CDR2: MGHDK, SYGVNS. DNA of the CDR3: TGTGCCAGCAGTGAAAACCGCCGGAGTGAGCAGTTCTTC. Its translation: CASSENRRSEQFF.

The chain recombines TRBV5-1 with TRBJ2-1; 11 bases are a match to TRBD2. This CDR3 has 18 amino acids. V gave up 0 bases and J gave up 1 base; unmatched junction bases: 6. The germline V gene has CDR1 SGHRS and CDR2 YFSETQ. This CDR3 reads CASSLVGTSGPSYNEQFF. The CDR3 DNA reads TGCGCCAGCAGCTTGGTTGGGACTAGCGGACCATCCTACAATGAGCAGTTCTTC.

The V gene is TRBV30, the J gene TRBJ1-2; D gene ambiguous. This CDR3 comprises 13 residues. Between the trimmed V and J ends, which lost 0 bases and 8 bases, there was a span of 13 bases. The germline V gene encodes CDR1 GTSNPN and CDR2 SVGIG (reference sequence). CDR3 protein: CAWSVDGDHGYTF. DNA for the CDR3: TGTGCCTGGAGTGTAGACGGGGATCACGGCTACACCTTC. The full variable domain, completed using reference TRBV30 and TRBJ1-2, is SQTIHQWPATLVQPVGSPLSLECTVEGTSNPNLYWYRQAAGRGLQLLFYSVGIGQISSEVPQNLSASRPQDRQFILSSKKLLLSDSGFYLCAWSVDGDHGYTFGSGTRLTVV.